In its sample, the clone carrying this T cell receptor (beta chain) was seen many times. This sample was taken from a study of regulatory T cells in long-lasting Graves disease. The authors built TCR beta libraries using iRepertoire HTBI primers and Arm-PCR of CDR3 regions. Authors' methods: Spanning all samples, the identified segments comprised some 66 TRBV and some 14 TRBJ. Each CDR3 protein is one row after TCRdb ran MiXCR on the multiplex PCR reads. The V and J calls, along with clone size, are taken from TCRdb and not from the paper's own processing. The repertoire holds about 220,000 distinct CDR3 sequences, with around a fifth as singletons. The sample's time point: newly diagnosed GD, antithyroid drugs for less than 3 months. Extracted PBMC RNA gave rise to the TCR library. These same data were also listed under a study on T cells in Graves' hyperthyroidism and ophthalmopathy. As that report states: Ophthalmopathy was model-predicted a median roughly 6.5 months pre-onset.

The receptor was isolated from a woman between 25 and 40 years old with Graves disease. The input for sequencing was peripheral blood mononuclear cells (PBMCs), taken at new diagnosis, from a patient treated with antithyroid drugs.

The CDR3, as DNA: TGCAGTGCTAGGATCCCTTGGGATAGCAATCAGCCCCAGCATTTT. It specifies CSARIPWDSNQPQHF. The chain is built from TRBV20-1 and TRBJ1-5; D gene uncertain. The CDR3 has 15 amino acids. Germline lookup yields CDR1 DFQATT and CDR2 SNEGSKA (reference sequence). The germline V and J ends were trimmed by 3 bases and 0 bases, with 12 bases remaining between them.